The following is a TCR beta chain sequence with its context. The source of the sample is a study of Ad26.COV2.S vaccination and SARS-CoV-2 variants. Measured with immunoSEQ multiplex PCR; TCRdb has only the in-frame clones, and not every one. Of some 480,000 clones detected, around 90% appear once; the ten largest clones hold 13%. Stated treatment: around 19 received Ad26.COV2.S at low or high dose, single or two shots; 5 received placebo; per-sample allocation not given. Following the first vaccine or placebo injection, samples were taken on day 63. The CDR3 is 14 amino acids. In germline, CDR1 is GTSNPN, CDR2 SVGIG (reference sequence). The junction had 10 bases not matched to a gene; V was cut back by 8 bases and J by 4 bases.

The chain employs TRBV30 and TRBJ1-2, with 10 bases fitting TRBD1. The clonotype comes from a person aged 18-65 years who received the Ad26.COV2.S COVID-19 vaccine or a placebo. Sequenced here: peripheral blood, sampled in a trial of Ad26.COV2.S vaccine versus placebo. CDR3 region: CALNWDRGTYGYTF. The CDR3 nucleotides are TGTGCCCTCAATTGGGACAGGGGAACCTATGGCTACACCTTC.